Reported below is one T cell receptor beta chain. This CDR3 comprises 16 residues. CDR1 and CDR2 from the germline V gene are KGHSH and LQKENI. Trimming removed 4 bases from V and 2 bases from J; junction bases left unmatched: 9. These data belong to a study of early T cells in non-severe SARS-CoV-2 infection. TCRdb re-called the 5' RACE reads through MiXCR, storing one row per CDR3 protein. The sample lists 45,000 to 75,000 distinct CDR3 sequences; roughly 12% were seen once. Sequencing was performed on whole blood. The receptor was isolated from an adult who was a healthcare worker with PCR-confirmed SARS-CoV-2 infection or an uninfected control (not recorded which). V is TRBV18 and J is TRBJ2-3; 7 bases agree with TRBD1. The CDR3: CASSRTWDSPTDTQYF. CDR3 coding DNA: TGTGCCAGCTCACGCACTTGGGACAGCCCCACAGATACGCAGTATTTT.